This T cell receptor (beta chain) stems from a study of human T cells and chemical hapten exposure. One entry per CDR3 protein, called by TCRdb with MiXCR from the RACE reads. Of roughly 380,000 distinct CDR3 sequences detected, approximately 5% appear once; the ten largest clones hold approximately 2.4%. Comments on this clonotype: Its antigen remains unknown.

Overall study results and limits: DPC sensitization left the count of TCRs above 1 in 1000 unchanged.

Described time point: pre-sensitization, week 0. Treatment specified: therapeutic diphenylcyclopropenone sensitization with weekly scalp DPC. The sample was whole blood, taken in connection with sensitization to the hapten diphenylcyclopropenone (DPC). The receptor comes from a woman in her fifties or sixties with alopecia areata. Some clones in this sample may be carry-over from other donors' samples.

The CDR3 is CASSLAGEGDTQYF. The CDR3, as DNA: TGTGCCAGCAGTCTAGCGGGAGAGGGAGATACGCAGTATTTT. The chain couples TRBV6-2 or TRBV6-3 to TRBJ2-3, with 10 bases matching TRBD2. Losses at the gene ends were 5 bases for V and 5 bases for J; bases not matched to a gene: 4. Germline V gene sequence: CDR1 MNHEY, CDR2 SVGEGT. The CDR3 has 14 amino acids.